The 2 T cell receptor beta chains below were found in one sample sequenced in a study of cytomegalovirus exposure and HLA in healthy donors. PCR involved 60 Vbeta and 13 Jbeta primers. Using immunoSEQ multiplex PCR, the repertoire was profiled, and TCRdb retains in-frame clones only, with some absent. In the table there are about 140,000 clones, about 80% of which are singletons. The sequenced sample consisted of PBMCs. The receptors come from a man aged 30 to 39 in good health and CMV-seropositive.

To note about this clone: Sequence at one end of the junction differs from germline and may be a read error. The chain carries TRBV5-4 and TRBJ1-2, with TRBD1 identical over 8 bases. CDR1 SGHNT and CDR2 YYREEE come from the germline V gene (reference sequence). The CDR3 covers 14 residues. In nucleotides, the CDR3 is TGTGCCAGCAGCGGACCGGGACAGGCGCTTGGCCACACCTTC. Protein product: CASSGPGQALGHTF.

The V call is TRBV4-2, the J call TRBJ2-1; TRBD1 agrees at 7 bases. After removal of 1 base from V and 10 bases from J, the junction contained 7 bases not matched to a gene. This CDR3 is 14 amino acids long. CDR1 is LGHNA and CDR2 is YNFKEQ in the germline V gene. CDR3 DNA sequence: TGTGCCAGCAGCCAAGGACAGGGTGTTGAGGAGCAGTTCTTC. This codes for CASSQGQGVEEQFF.